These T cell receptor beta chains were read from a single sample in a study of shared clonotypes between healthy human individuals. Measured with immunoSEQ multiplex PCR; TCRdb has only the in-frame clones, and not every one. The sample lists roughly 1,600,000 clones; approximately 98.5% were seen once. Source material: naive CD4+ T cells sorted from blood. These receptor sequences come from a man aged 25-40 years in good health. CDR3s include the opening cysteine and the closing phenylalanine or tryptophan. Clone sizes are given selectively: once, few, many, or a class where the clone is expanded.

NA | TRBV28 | CASSSRRDRGQLSGANVLTF
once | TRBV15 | CATSRALAGSSYEQYF
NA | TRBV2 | CASTPGLGSQTGYTF
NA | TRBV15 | CATSVRVAGYNEQFF
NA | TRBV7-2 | CASSLSGRWFSTDTQYF
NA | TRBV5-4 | CASSLGLRGETQYF
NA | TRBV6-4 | CASSAGTTSGSSTDTQYF
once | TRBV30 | CAWSIIGSQETQYF
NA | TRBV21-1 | CASSKDGLGGQETQYF
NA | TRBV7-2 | CASSSPLAKNEQFF
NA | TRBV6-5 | CASSSPSGRAYEQYF
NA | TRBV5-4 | CASSSPPGGYNEQFF
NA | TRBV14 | CASSQELSDTQYF
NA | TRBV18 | CASSPLTENTEAFF
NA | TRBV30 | CAWSVSGHEQYF
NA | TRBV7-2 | CASSLVSGGISYEQYF
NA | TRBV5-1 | CASSSYPTTGGTDTQYF
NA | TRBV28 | CASSFSWVGGFDHNEQFF
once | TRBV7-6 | CASSLASDSSYEQYF
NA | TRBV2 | CATGGTDEKLFF
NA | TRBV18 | CASSQESYEQYF
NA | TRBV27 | CASSLNPGAANYGYTF
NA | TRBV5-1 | CASSTGTGTNTGELFF
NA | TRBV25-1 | CASSESQETQYF